The T cell receptor (beta chain) described here comes from a study of monozygotic twins with inflammatory bowel disease. Eight reactions per sample, run separately, yielded cDNA. TCRdb re-called the 5' RACE reads and catalogs CDR3 proteins one per entry, DNA excluded. The data include tens of thousands of distinct CDR3 sequences; the top ten clones carry approximately 7%. About this clonotype: Its antigen is not identified.

Looked up from germline, CDR1 is SQVTM and CDR2 is ANQGSEA. This CDR3 is 15 amino acids long. Study-wide results and caveats: Subtypes among T cells remained indistinguishable.

This receptor was taken from a human donor with ulcerative colitis or Crohn's disease, or a healthy co-twin of an affected twin (not recorded which). The chain couples TRBV29-1 to TRBJ2-4; TCRdb reports TRBD2, a call that lacks DNA to check it against. The material sequenced was blood. The CDR3 sequence: CSVDAASGVKNIQYF. Full variable domain (missing parts from reference TRBV29-1 and TRBJ2-4): SAVISQKPSRDICQRGTSLTIQCQVDSQVTMMFWYRQQPGQSLTLIATANQGSEATYESGFVIDKFPISRPNLTFSTLTVSNMSPEDSSIYLCSVDAASGVKNIQYFGAGTRLSVL.